This is a list of T cell receptor beta chains from one sample in a study of cytomegalovirus exposure and HLA in healthy donors. The table came from immunoSEQ multiplex PCR; TCRdb's copy has only in-frame clones and leaves some out. This sample has 100,000 to 150,000 clones, with less than 85% found just once. What was sequenced was PBMCs. These receptors were collected from a woman in her thirties or forties in good health and CMV-seropositive. Both conserved end residues are part of each CDR3. D genes are given only for firm matches. Not every row has a clone size; where given, it reads once, few, many or a size class.

V: TRBV7-9
D: .
J: TRBJ1-1
size: .
DNA: TGTGCCAGCAGGCCGGGACATCCTGAAGCTTTCTTT
CDR3: CASRPGHPEAFF

V: TRBV7-8
D: .
J: TRBJ2-1
size: .
DNA: TGTGCCAGCAACAACCGGGTCGCGGTACGGAATGAGCAGTTCTTC
CDR3: CASNNRVAVRNEQFF

V: TRBV21-1
D: .
J: TRBJ1-1
size: .
DNA: TGTGCCAGCACTACCCCGGACACTGAAGCTTTCTTT
CDR3: CASTTPDTEAFF

V: TRBV2
D: TRBD2
J: TRBJ2-3
size: .
DNA: TGTGCCAGCAGTCGCGGACTAGCGGGGATCACAGATACGCAGTATTTT
CDR3: CASSRGLAGITDTQYF

V: TRBV7-2
D: TRBD2
J: TRBJ2-7
size: .
DNA: TGTGCCAGCAGCGTTAGCGGGTCAGGAACCTACGAGCAGTACTTC
CDR3: CASSVSGSGTYEQYF

V: TRBV27
D: TRBD2
J: TRBJ2-5
size: once
DNA: TGTGCCAGCAGCTCCGGGACTAGCGCAGTCGGGGGAGAGACCCAGTACTTC
CDR3: CASSSGTSAVGGETQYF

V: TRBV5-5
D: .
J: TRBJ2-7
size: .
DNA: TGTGCCAGCAGCATTAGCGGATCCTACGAGCAGTACTTC
CDR3: CASSISGSYEQYF

V: TRBV6-6
D: TRBD1
J: TRBJ1-3
size: .
DNA: TGTGCCAGCAGTTACGACAGGGGTTGGGGAAACACCATATATTTT
CDR3: CASSYDRGWGNTIYF

V: TRBV5-6
D: .
J: TRBJ1-2
size: .
DNA: TGTGCCAGCAGCTTGGAATTTCGAAGGGGCTATGGCTACACCTTC
CDR3: CASSLEFRRGYGYTF

V: TRBV28
D: .
J: TRBJ1-3
size: few
DNA: TGTGCCAGCAGTCCGAGATATGAGCGCTCTGGAAACACCATATATTTT
CDR3: CASSPRYERSGNTIYF

V: TRBV7-9
D: TRBD1
J: TRBJ2-6
size: .
DNA: TGTGCCAGCAGCCAATCCCTTGGGACAGGAGACTCTGGGGCCAACGTCCTGACTTTC
CDR3: CASSQSLGTGDSGANVLTF

V: TRBV5-6
D: .
J: TRBJ2-5
size: .
DNA: TGTGCCAGCAGCTCGGGATTTCTAGAGACCCAGTACTTC
CDR3: CASSSGFLETQYF

V: TRBV18
D: TRBD2
J: TRBJ2-7
size: .
DNA: TGTGCCAGCTCACGGACTAGCGGTGCCTACGAGCAGTACTTC
CDR3: CASSRTSGAYEQYF

V: TRBV6-1
D: TRBD2
J: TRBJ2-1
size: few
DNA: TGTGCCAGCAGTTCTAGCGGGGGGGCAAGCAATGAGCAGTTCTTC
CDR3: CASSSSGGASNEQFF

V: TRBV9
D: .
J: TRBJ1-1
size: .
DNA: TGTGCCAGCAGCGTAGAAGGGGTGAACACTGAAGCTTTCTTT
CDR3: CASSVEGVNTEAFF

V: TRBV7-3
D: TRBD2
J: TRBJ2-3
size: .
DNA: TGTGCCAGCAGCTATAGCGGGGGACCCACAGATACGCAGTATTTT
CDR3: CASSYSGGPTDTQYF

V: TRBV19
D: TRBD1
J: TRBJ2-7
size: .
DNA: TGTGCCAGTAGCGGACAGGCTCTAGCCTCCTACGAGCAGTACTTC
CDR3: CASSGQALASYEQYF

V: TRBV4-2
D: TRBD2
J: TRBJ2-5
size: .
DNA: TGTGCCAGCAGCCAAGGGACTAGCGGGGGGCTACAAGAGACCCAGTACTTC
CDR3: CASSQGTSGGLQETQYF

V: TRBV28
D: TRBD1
J: TRBJ1-2
size: .
DNA: TGTGCCAGCAGCCCACCCGCAGGGGGCGATGGCTACACCTTC
CDR3: CASSPPAGGDGYTF

V: TRBV30
D: .
J: TRBJ1-1
size: .
DNA: TGTGCCTGGAGTGTACCTGGTATAGGGGAATTTGGCACTGAAGCTTTCTTT
CDR3: CAWSVPGIGEFGTEAFF

V: TRBV9
D: .
J: TRBJ1-4
size: .
DNA: TGTGCCAGCAGCGTAGAGCCCGTACGGGAAAAACTGTTTTTT
CDR3: CASSVEPVREKLFF

V: TRBV15
D: .
J: TRBJ2-1
size: .
DNA: TGTGCCACCAGCAGCGGTAACTCATTTGAGCAGTTCTTC
CDR3: CATSSGNSFEQFF

V: TRBV10-3
D: .
J: TRBJ1-6
size: .
DNA: TGTGCCATCATGAAAGGGGCTAATTCACCCCTCCACTTT
CDR3: CAIMKGANSPLHF

V: TRBV11-2
D: .
J: TRBJ1-4
size: once
DNA: TGTGCCAGCAGCTTGGGGGGGGGCGGGAACCTGGCAGGGGAAAAACTGTTTTTT
CDR3: CASSLGGGGNLAGEKLFF

V: TRBV4-1
D: TRBD1
J: TRBJ2-7
size: .
DNA: TGCGCCAGCAGCCAAGTTGGACAGGCATTCAACTACGAGCAGTACTTC
CDR3: CASSQVGQAFNYEQYF